This TCR beta chain was retrieved from a study of T cell changes during pregnancy in multiple sclerosis. Produced via immunoSEQ multiplex PCR; TCRdb's table is partial and in-frame only. Among 70,000 to 95,000 clones listed, approximately 95% were seen once. The ends were cut back, 3 bases at V and 1 base at J, with 9 bases in the middle. The length of the CDR3 is 14 residues. Germline values: CDR1 LNHDA, CDR2 SQIVND (reference sequence). The V call is TRBV19, the J call TRBJ1-1; tentatively, D is TRBD1 (5 bases). This material consisted of peripheral blood, taken in the first trimester of pregnancy. The clonotype was recovered from a female donor with multiple sclerosis, enrolled in a pregnancy study. CDR3 sequence reads: CASSIQTANTEAFF. The CDR3 coding sequence is TGTGCCAGTAGTATCCAGACAGCGAACACTGAAGCTTTCTTT.